This is a list of T cell receptor beta chains from one sample in a study of cytomegalovirus exposure and HLA in healthy donors. This table comes from immunoSEQ multiplex PCR, and its TCRdb copy is limited to in-frame clones, with some not included. The sample lists fewer than 70,000 clones, roughly 74% occurring once. The sample taken for sequencing was PBMCs. These receptors were collected from a woman aged 55-69 years in good health and CMV-seropositive. Each CDR3 is given with its conserved first and last residue. Fields, in order: CDR3 protein, CDR3 DNA, J gene, CDR3 length, V gene, clone size, D gene. A D gene is named only where the DNA matches it firmly. Size tells how often a clone was seen (once, few, many) or the class of an expanded clone, and some rows leave it out.

cdr3_aa: CASSQNRGTEAFF; cdr3_nt: TGTGCCAGCAGTCAGAACAGGGGCACTGAAGCTTTCTTT; j_call: TRBJ1-1; cdr3_length: 13; v_call: TRBV6-1; clone_size: NA; d_call: TRBD1
cdr3_aa: CASSLDSSGNTIYF; cdr3_nt: TGTGCCAGCAGCCTGGACAGCTCTGGAAACACCATATATTTT; j_call: TRBJ1-3; cdr3_length: 14; v_call: TRBV2; clone_size: NA; d_call: NA
cdr3_aa: CSVDKGAGGFYNEQFF; cdr3_nt: TGCAGCGTTGATAAAGGGGCAGGGGGATTTTACAATGAGCAGTTCTTC; j_call: TRBJ2-1; cdr3_length: 16; v_call: TRBV29-1; clone_size: NA; d_call: TRBD1
cdr3_aa: CASSPRALNEKLFF; cdr3_nt: TGTGCCAGCAGCCCCAGGGCCCTTAATGAAAAACTGTTTTTT; j_call: TRBJ1-4; cdr3_length: 14; v_call: TRBV9; clone_size: NA; d_call: NA
cdr3_aa: CASTELAGKQETQYF; cdr3_nt: TGTGCCAGCACTGAACTAGCGGGGAAACAAGAGACCCAGTACTTC; j_call: TRBJ2-5; cdr3_length: 15; v_call: TRBV2; clone_size: once; d_call: TRBD2
cdr3_aa: CAWSFPVTGATEAFF; cdr3_nt: TGTGCCTGGAGTTTCCCCGTGACAGGGGCGACTGAAGCTTTCTTT; j_call: TRBJ1-1; cdr3_length: 15; v_call: TRBV30; clone_size: few; d_call: TRBD1
cdr3_aa: CASSLGPAGQQFF; cdr3_nt: TGTGCCAGTAGCCTCGGACCTGCGGGGCAGCAGTTCTTC; j_call: TRBJ2-1; cdr3_length: 13; v_call: TRBV14; clone_size: few; d_call: NA
cdr3_aa: CAWSTFSGNTIYF; cdr3_nt: TGTGCCTGGAGTACATTCTCTGGAAACACCATATATTTT; j_call: TRBJ1-3; cdr3_length: 13; v_call: TRBV30; clone_size: NA; d_call: NA
cdr3_aa: CASSYGPVNTEAFF; cdr3_nt: TGTGCCAGCAGTTACGGGCCGGTGAACACTGAAGCTTTCTTT; j_call: TRBJ1-1; cdr3_length: 14; v_call: TRBV6-5; clone_size: NA; d_call: NA
cdr3_aa: CASSPSGSHNEQFF; cdr3_nt: TGTGCCAGCAGCCCTAGCGGGAGCCACAATGAGCAGTTCTTC; j_call: TRBJ2-1; cdr3_length: 14; v_call: TRBV7-2; clone_size: NA; d_call: TRBD2
cdr3_aa: CASSLVGAGEKLFF; cdr3_nt: TGTGCCAGCAGCTTAGTGGGGGCCGGCGAAAAACTGTTTTTT; j_call: TRBJ1-4; cdr3_length: 14; v_call: TRBV13; clone_size: few; d_call: NA
cdr3_aa: CASSPGRDTQYF; cdr3_nt: TGCGCCAGCAGCCCGGGAAGGGATACGCAGTATTTT; j_call: TRBJ2-3; cdr3_length: 12; v_call: TRBV5-1; clone_size: NA; d_call: NA
cdr3_aa: CASSSSGSSYNEQFF; cdr3_nt: TGCGCCAGCAGCTCTAGCGGAAGCTCCTACAATGAGCAGTTCTTC; j_call: TRBJ2-1; cdr3_length: 15; v_call: TRBV5-1; clone_size: few; d_call: TRBD2
cdr3_aa: CASRLAAPNEQFF; cdr3_nt: TGTGCCAGCCGACTAGCGGCCCCCAATGAGCAGTTCTTC; j_call: TRBJ2-1; cdr3_length: 13; v_call: TRBV6-5; clone_size: NA; d_call: TRBD2
cdr3_aa: CASSGGGQRRGPQHF; cdr3_nt: TGTGCCAGTAGTGGAGGGGGACAGCGAAGAGGGCCCCAGCATTTT; j_call: TRBJ1-5; cdr3_length: 15; v_call: TRBV19; clone_size: NA; d_call: TRBD1
cdr3_aa: CASSSYVSTDTQYF; cdr3_nt: TGTGCCAGCAGTTCTTATGTATCCACAGATACGCAGTATTTT; j_call: TRBJ2-3; cdr3_length: 14; v_call: TRBV27; clone_size: NA; d_call: NA
cdr3_aa: CASKKTGGNTIYF; cdr3_nt: TGTGCCAGCAAGAAGACAGGTGGAAACACCATATATTTT; j_call: TRBJ1-3; cdr3_length: 13; v_call: TRBV6-5; clone_size: NA; d_call: NA
cdr3_aa: CASSVKGTSAEQYF; cdr3_nt: TGTGCCAGCAGCGTAAAGGGGACTAGCGCCGAGCAGTACTTC; j_call: TRBJ2-7; cdr3_length: 14; v_call: TRBV9; clone_size: NA; d_call: TRBD2
cdr3_aa: CASSLGNSNYGYTF; cdr3_nt: TGTGCCAGCAGCTTGGGAAACAGTAACTATGGCTACACCTTC; j_call: TRBJ1-2; cdr3_length: 14; v_call: TRBV5-6; clone_size: NA; d_call: NA
cdr3_aa: CASSEFRVDEQFF; cdr3_nt: TGCGCCAGCAGTGAGTTCAGGGTCGATGAGCAGTTCTTC; j_call: TRBJ2-1; cdr3_length: 13; v_call: TRBV10-1; clone_size: NA; d_call: NA
cdr3_aa: CAWSKGGGAGDTQYF; cdr3_nt: TGTGCCTGGAGTAAGGGCGGGGGGGCAGGAGATACGCAGTATTTT; j_call: TRBJ2-3; cdr3_length: 15; v_call: TRBV30; clone_size: NA; d_call: TRBD2
cdr3_aa: CASSQASGTEQFF; cdr3_nt: TGTGCCAGCAGTCAGGCTAGCGGGACTGAGCAGTTCTTC; j_call: TRBJ2-1; cdr3_length: 13; v_call: TRBV6-4; clone_size: NA; d_call: TRBD2
cdr3_aa: CAWSVRSGPGEQYF; cdr3_nt: TGTGCCTGGAGTGTACGTAGTGGCCCAGGCGAGCAGTACTTC; j_call: TRBJ2-7; cdr3_length: 14; v_call: TRBV30; clone_size: NA; d_call: NA
cdr3_aa: CASSNGGSGANVLTF; cdr3_nt: TGTGCCAGCAGTAACGGGGGATCTGGGGCCAACGTCCTGACTTTC; j_call: TRBJ2-6; cdr3_length: 15; v_call: TRBV2; clone_size: once; d_call: NA
cdr3_aa: CASSQGDRRDEKLFF; cdr3_nt: TGCGCCAGCAGCCAAGGGGACAGGAGGGATGAAAAACTGTTTTTT; j_call: TRBJ1-4; cdr3_length: 15; v_call: TRBV4-1; clone_size: NA; d_call: TRBD1
cdr3_aa: CASSLLQSSTDTQYF; cdr3_nt: TGCGCCAGCAGCTTGTTACAGTCTAGCACAGATACGCAGTATTTT; j_call: TRBJ2-3; cdr3_length: 15; v_call: TRBV5-1; clone_size: NA; d_call: NA
cdr3_aa: CAWSATGGISNQPQHF; cdr3_nt: TGTGCCTGGAGTGCGACAGGGGGGATTAGCAATCAGCCCCAGCATTTT; j_call: TRBJ1-5; cdr3_length: 16; v_call: TRBV30; clone_size: NA; d_call: TRBD1
cdr3_aa: CASSNTGGSQPQHF; cdr3_nt: TGTGCCAGCAGCAACACAGGGGGCAGCCAGCCCCAGCATTTT; j_call: TRBJ1-5; cdr3_length: 14; v_call: TRBV7-9; clone_size: NA; d_call: TRBD1
cdr3_aa: CASSPGTGKSGYTF; cdr3_nt: TGTGCCAGCTCCCCCGGGACAGGGAAGAGTGGCTACACCTTC; j_call: TRBJ1-2; cdr3_length: 14; v_call: TRBV18; clone_size: NA; d_call: TRBD1
cdr3_aa: CASSLARGSTYEQYF; cdr3_nt: TGTGCCAGCAGCTTGGCCCGGGGGTCCACCTACGAGCAGTACTTC; j_call: TRBJ2-7; cdr3_length: 15; v_call: TRBV5-4; clone_size: NA; d_call: NA
cdr3_aa: CASSLAEVETQYF; cdr3_nt: TGTGCCAGCAGCTTAGCAGAGGTGGAGACCCAGTACTTC; j_call: TRBJ2-5; cdr3_length: 13; v_call: TRBV7-2; clone_size: NA; d_call: NA
cdr3_aa: CASSQQGDEQFF; cdr3_nt: TGTGCCAGCAGTCAACAGGGGGATGAGCAGTTCTTC; j_call: TRBJ2-1; cdr3_length: 12; v_call: TRBV2; clone_size: NA; d_call: TRBD1
cdr3_aa: CASSPQGVGEKLFF; cdr3_nt: TGTGCCAGCTCACCACAGGGAGTTGGTGAAAAACTGTTTTTT; j_call: TRBJ1-4; cdr3_length: 14; v_call: TRBV18; clone_size: NA; d_call: NA
cdr3_aa: CASSVYRGGNTIYF; cdr3_nt: TGTGCCAGTAGTGTGTACAGGGGTGGAAACACCATATATTTT; j_call: TRBJ1-3; cdr3_length: 14; v_call: TRBV19; clone_size: few; d_call: TRBD1
cdr3_aa: CASSPELAGGLDTQYF; cdr3_nt: TGCGCCAGCAGCCCGGAACTAGCGGGTGGATTAGATACGCAGTATTTT; j_call: TRBJ2-3; cdr3_length: 16; v_call: TRBV5-1; clone_size: NA; d_call: TRBD2
cdr3_aa: CASSQSRLAGAGTPYEQYF; cdr3_nt: TGCGCCAGCAGTCAGAGCCGACTAGCGGGGGCAGGTACCCCCTACGAGCAGTACTTC; j_call: TRBJ2-7; cdr3_length: 19; v_call: TRBV23-1; clone_size: NA; d_call: TRBD2
cdr3_aa: CAFEPGQENTEAFF; cdr3_nt: TGTGCCTTTGAACCGGGACAGGAGAACACTGAAGCTTTCTTT; j_call: TRBJ1-1; cdr3_length: 14; v_call: TRBV30; clone_size: NA; d_call: TRBD1
cdr3_aa: CASSPGGTLNTEAFF; cdr3_nt: TGTGCCAGCAGCCCTGGGGGCACTCTGAACACTGAAGCTTTCTTT; j_call: TRBJ1-1; cdr3_length: 15; v_call: TRBV7-9; clone_size: NA; d_call: NA
cdr3_aa: CASSLQFQPQHF; cdr3_nt: TGTGCCAGCAGCTTACAGTTCCAGCCCCAGCATTTT; j_call: TRBJ1-5; cdr3_length: 12; v_call: TRBV7-2; clone_size: NA; d_call: NA
cdr3_aa: CASSLLGTGTAGELFF; cdr3_nt: TGTGCCAGCAGCCTCTTAGGGACAGGGACGGCCGGGGAGCTGTTTTTT; j_call: TRBJ2-2; cdr3_length: 16; v_call: TRBV5-5; clone_size: NA; d_call: TRBD1
cdr3_aa: CASSRIQGRGEQYF; cdr3_nt: TGTGCCAGCAGTAGAATACAGGGACGAGGCGAGCAGTACTTC; j_call: TRBJ2-7; cdr3_length: 14; v_call: TRBV2; clone_size: NA; d_call: NA
cdr3_aa: CASSSDGQGAYGYTF; cdr3_nt: TGCGCCAGCAGCTCGGACGGTCAGGGGGCCTATGGCTACACCTTC; j_call: TRBJ1-2; cdr3_length: 15; v_call: TRBV5-1; clone_size: NA; d_call: TRBD1
cdr3_aa: CASSFTANTEAFF; cdr3_nt: TGCGCCAGCAGCTTTACAGCGAACACTGAAGCTTTCTTT; j_call: TRBJ1-1; cdr3_length: 13; v_call: TRBV5-1; clone_size: few; d_call: NA
cdr3_aa: CASSERNEQFF; cdr3_nt: TGTGCCAGCAGCGAGAGAAATGAGCAGTTCTTC; j_call: TRBJ2-1; cdr3_length: 11; v_call: TRBV5-4; clone_size: NA; d_call: NA
cdr3_aa: CASRLTGGGPTDTQYF; cdr3_nt: TGCGCCAGCAGACTAACAGGGGGGGGCCCCACAGATACGCAGTATTTT; j_call: TRBJ2-3; cdr3_length: 16; v_call: TRBV5-1; clone_size: NA; d_call: NA
cdr3_aa: CASRKTGGTGELFF; cdr3_nt: TGTGCCAGCAGAAAGACAGGGGGCACCGGGGAGCTGTTTTTT; j_call: TRBJ2-2; cdr3_length: 14; v_call: TRBV6-5; clone_size: NA; d_call: TRBD1
cdr3_aa: CASSLSSGGYNEQFF; cdr3_nt: TGTGCTAGCAGCTTATCTAGCGGGGGCTACAATGAGCAGTTCTTC; j_call: TRBJ2-1; cdr3_length: 15; v_call: TRBV7-7; clone_size: NA; d_call: TRBD2
cdr3_aa: CASSVEGGGTYGYTF; cdr3_nt: TGTGCCAGCAGCGTAGAGGGAGGGGGGACCTATGGCTACACCTTC; j_call: TRBJ1-2; cdr3_length: 15; v_call: TRBV9; clone_size: few; d_call: NA
cdr3_aa: CASSPGAGPYGYTF; cdr3_nt: TGTGCCAGCTCACCAGGGGCAGGGCCCTATGGCTACACCTTC; j_call: TRBJ1-2; cdr3_length: 14; v_call: TRBV18; clone_size: NA; d_call: NA
cdr3_aa: CASSVAPGLGNTIYF; cdr3_nt: TGTGCCAGCAGCGTAGCACCAGGGTTGGGAAACACCATATATTTT; j_call: TRBJ1-3; cdr3_length: 15; v_call: TRBV9; clone_size: NA; d_call: NA
cdr3_aa: CAWSVASGGTSYEQYF; cdr3_nt: TGTGCCTGGAGTGTGGCTAGCGGGGGGACGTCCTACGAGCAGTACTTC; j_call: TRBJ2-7; cdr3_length: 16; v_call: TRBV30; clone_size: NA; d_call: TRBD2
cdr3_aa: CASSEATGTGYGYTF; cdr3_nt: TGTGCCAGCAGTGAAGCGACCGGGACAGGCTATGGCTACACCTTC; j_call: TRBJ1-2; cdr3_length: 15; v_call: TRBV2; clone_size: NA; d_call: TRBD1
cdr3_aa: CASRRQSNQPQHF; cdr3_nt: TGTGCCAGTAGGAGACAGAGCAATCAGCCCCAGCATTTT; j_call: TRBJ1-5; cdr3_length: 13; v_call: TRBV19; clone_size: few; d_call: NA
cdr3_aa: CASSYDGTKFAEAFF; cdr3_nt: TGTGCCAGCAGTTACGATGGGACAAAGTTTGCTGAAGCTTTCTTT; j_call: TRBJ1-1; cdr3_length: 15; v_call: TRBV6-5; clone_size: NA; d_call: NA
cdr3_aa: CASSLHLREKLFF; cdr3_nt: TGTGCCAGCAGCTTACACCTTAGAGAAAAACTGTTTTTT; j_call: TRBJ1-4; cdr3_length: 13; v_call: TRBV11-2; clone_size: few; d_call: NA
cdr3_aa: CASSQEVRTGGTIGELFF; cdr3_nt: TGCGCCAGCAGCCAAGAGGTTCGGACGGGGGGGACTATCGGGGAGCTGTTTTTT; j_call: TRBJ2-2; cdr3_length: 18; v_call: TRBV4-1; clone_size: NA; d_call: TRBD2
cdr3_aa: CASSPLGGPVATNEKLFF; cdr3_nt: TGTGCCAGCTCACCCTTGGGAGGGCCCGTAGCAACTAATGAAAAACTGTTTTTT; j_call: TRBJ1-4; cdr3_length: 18; v_call: TRBV18; clone_size: few; d_call: NA
cdr3_aa: CASRGGQGKANYGYTF; cdr3_nt: TGTGCCAGCAGGGGTGGACAGGGAAAAGCTAACTATGGCTACACCTTC; j_call: TRBJ1-2; cdr3_length: 16; v_call: TRBV5-8; clone_size: NA; d_call: TRBD1
cdr3_aa: CSVEVEDSSSAGANVLTF; cdr3_nt: TGCAGCGTTGAAGTGGAGGACTCTAGCTCAGCTGGGGCCAACGTCCTGACTTTC; j_call: TRBJ2-6; cdr3_length: 18; v_call: TRBV29-1; clone_size: NA; d_call: NA
cdr3_aa: CASSLGGGNEKLFF; cdr3_nt: TGCGCCAGCAGCTTGGGGGGAGGTAATGAAAAACTGTTTTTT; j_call: TRBJ1-4; cdr3_length: 14; v_call: TRBV5-1; clone_size: NA; d_call: NA